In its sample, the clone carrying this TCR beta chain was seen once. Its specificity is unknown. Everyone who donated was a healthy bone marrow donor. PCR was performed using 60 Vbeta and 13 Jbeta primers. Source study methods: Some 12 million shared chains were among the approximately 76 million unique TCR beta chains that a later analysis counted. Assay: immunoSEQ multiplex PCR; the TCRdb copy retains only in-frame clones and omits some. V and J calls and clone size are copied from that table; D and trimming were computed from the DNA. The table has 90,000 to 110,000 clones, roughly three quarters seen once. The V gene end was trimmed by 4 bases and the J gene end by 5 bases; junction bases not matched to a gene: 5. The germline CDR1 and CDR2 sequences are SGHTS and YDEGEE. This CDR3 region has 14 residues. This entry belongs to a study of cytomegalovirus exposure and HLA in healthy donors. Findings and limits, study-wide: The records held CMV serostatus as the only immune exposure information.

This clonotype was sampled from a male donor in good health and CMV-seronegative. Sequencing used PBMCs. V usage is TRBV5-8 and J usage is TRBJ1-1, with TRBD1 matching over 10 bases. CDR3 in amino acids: CASSPDRGRTEAFF. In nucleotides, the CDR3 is TGTGCCAGCAGCCCGGACAGGGGGAGGACTGAAGCTTTCTTT.